The present TCR beta chain was sequenced within a study of cytomegalovirus exposure and HLA in healthy donors. Study-wide results and limits: In a later analysis, specific HLA alleles were associated with 15,000 or so TCR beta sequences at a 0.05 false discovery rate. The number of N-insertions in an Asian-associated ancestry cluster was reportedly below the roughly 660-donor mean in a later analysis.

The CDR3 is 16 amino acids. Looked up from germline, CDR1 is MNHNS and CDR2 is SASEGT. V was pared by 4 bases and J by 0 bases, with 13 bases between. A multiplex PCR was run with 60 Vbeta primers and 13 Jbeta primers. Original handling: Per a later analysis, the number of unique TCR beta chains was about 80 million, of which 10 million to 11 million were shared. Repertoires were generated with immunoSEQ multiplex PCR, while TCRdb's copy carries only in-frame clones and drops some. V, J and clone size were drawn from that table, and D and trimming were deduced from the DNA. The sample lists under 150,000 clones; 79% were seen once. Notes on this clone: No antigen is known for it.

The material sequenced was PBMCs. The clonotype was recovered from a male donor in good health and CMV-seronegative. The chain combines TRBV6-1 with TRBJ1-5; D call uncertain. The CDR3 protein is CASSALPGYSNQPQHF. CDR3 bases: TGTGCCAGCAGTGCCCTCCCGGGATATAGCAATCAGCCCCAGCATTTT.